Below are 22 T cell receptor beta chains sequenced from a single sample in a study of T cell responses to AZD1222 COVID-19 vaccine. Using immunoSEQ multiplex PCR, the repertoire was profiled, and TCRdb retains in-frame clones only, with some absent. The sample includes about 66,000 clones, approximately 90% of them seen just once. This specimen consisted of peripheral blood, obtained 28 days after the second dose of the MenACWY control vaccine. The receptors stem from an adult who received the MenACWY meningococcal vaccine as a control.

J is TRBJ2-1 and V is TRBV28, with TRBD1 matching over 8 bases. The germline V gene has CDR1 MDHEN and CDR2 SYDVKM. The CDR3 loop spans 15 amino acids. V lost 2 bases, J lost 9 bases, and 9 bases stayed unmatched. The CDR3 DNA is TGTGCCAGCAGTTTACTACAGGGGGGTTCCGGTGAGCAGTTCTTC. Amino acids: CASSLLQGGSGEQFF.

The chain employs TRBV10-2 and TRBJ2-1; the match to TRBD2 covers 7 bases. Germline values: CDR1 WSHSY, CDR2 SAAADI. This CDR3 is 14 amino acids long. Trimming removed 4 bases from V and 5 bases from J; junction bases left unmatched: 5. DNA for the CDR3: TGCGCCAGCAGTGGGCTAGCGGAGAACAATGAGCAGTTCTTC. Protein product: CASSGLAENNEQFF.

The chain recombines TRBV10-3 with TRBJ1-2, with a tentative D call TRBD1 (5 bases). Trimming cost V 4 bases and J 8 bases, with 14 bases left between them. This CDR3 has 13 amino acids. CDR1 and CDR2 from the germline V gene are ENHRY and SYGVKD. CDR3 sequence: CAISGETVDGYTF. The CDR3 DNA sequence: TGTGCCATCAGTGGGGAGACAGTGGACGGCTACACCTTC.

The chain joins TRBV12-3 or TRBV12-4 to TRBJ1-2; maybe TRBD1 (6 bases). The ends were cut back, 5 bases at V and 4 bases at J, with 11 bases in the middle. The CDR3 loop spans 13 amino acids. The CDR3 region has the DNA TGTGCCAGCAGTCTACAGGGTAGCTATGGCTACACCTTC. It yields the protein CASSLQGSYGYTF.

The rearrangement uses TRBV6-5 and TRBJ2-7, with TRBD1 matching over 10 bases. Trimming took 3 bases from V and 6 from J; bases not matched to a gene: 8. CDR3 size: 15 residues. Germline V CDR1 and CDR2: MNHEY, SVGAGI. This CDR3 reads CASSYSGQGLTEQYF. DNA of the CDR3: TGTGCCAGCAGTTATTCGGGACAGGGGTTGACCGAGCAGTACTTC.

V usage is TRBV29-1 and J usage is TRBJ2-7; 11 bases are shared with TRBD1. With V trimmed by 1 base and J by 3 bases, 8 bases remained unmatched. The germline V gene encodes CDR1 SQVTM and CDR2 ANQGSEA. The CDR3 runs 16 residues. The CDR3 DNA reads as TGCAGCGTTGAAGTTAGGGCCGGGACAGGGGGCTACGAGCAGTACTTC. Its translation: CSVEVRAGTGGYEQYF.

The V call is TRBV11-2, the J call TRBJ2-3, with a possible D match to TRBD2 (7 bases). V was shortened by 5 bases and J by 2 bases, with 17 bases between the two germline ends. CDR3 length: 16 residues. In germline, CDR1 is SGHAT, CDR2 FQNNGV. CDR3 DNA: TGTGCCAGCAGCGAGTGGGGCCGGGGGGCCACAGATACGCAGTATTTT. This sequence encodes CASSEWGRGATDTQYF.

The rearrangement links TRBV2 to TRBJ2-7; weak D call: TRBD2 (7 bases). The V and J ends lost 9 bases and 0 bases respectively, with 15 bases between them. Germline CDR1 and CDR2: SNHLY and FYNNEI. This CDR3 spans 14 amino acids. The CDR3 DNA is TGTGCCAGTTTAACAGGGAGGGACTCCTACGAGCAGTACTTC. It encodes CASLTGRDSYEQYF.

The chain is built from TRBV5-5 and TRBJ2-7; 9 nucleotides match TRBD1. Germline V gives CDR1 SGHKS, CDR2 YYEKEE (reference sequence). V lost 3 bases, J lost 4 bases, and 5 bases stayed unmatched. The CDR3 has 14 amino acids. The CDR3 bases are TGTGCCAGCAGCTCATACAGGGGGCAGTACGAGCAGTACTTC. It codes for CASSSYRGQYEQYF. The complete variable domain, with remaining parts taken from reference TRBV5-5 and TRBJ2-7, reads DAGVTQSPTHLIKTRGQQVTLRCSPISGHKSVSWYQQVLGQGPQFIFQYYEKEERGRGNFPDRFSARQFPNYSSELNVNALLLGDSALYLCASSSYRGQYEQYFGPGTRLTVT.

V is TRBV4-3 and J is TRBJ1-1, with D possibly matching TRBD1 (5 bases). Germline V gene lookup returns CDR1 LGHNA and CDR2 YSLEER. The V gene lost 6 bases and the J gene lost 6 bases, with 17 bases spanning the gap. The CDR3 contains 14 residues. For the CDR3, the DNA is TGCGCCAGCAGACCCGGGGGAGGGAGCGCTGAAGCTTTCTTT. It yields the protein CASRPGGGSAEAFF.

This rearrangement joins TRBV29-1 to TRBJ2-1; D gene uncertain. This CDR3 has 12 amino acids. V gave up 1 base and J gave up 3 bases, with 4 bases separating them. The germline CDR1 and CDR2 sequences are SQVTM and ANQGSEA. As DNA, the CDR3 is TGCAGCGTTGAAGCCAGCTACAATGAGCAGTTCTTC. Translated, it gives CSVEASYNEQFF.

The V gene is TRBV7-2, the J gene TRBJ2-7; 8 bases are shared with TRBD2. Germline values: CDR1 SGHTA, CDR2 FQGNSA. This CDR3 is built from 15 residues. V was pared by 1 base and J by 2 bases, with 4 bases of the junction left unmatched. Written as DNA, the CDR3 is TGTGCCAGCAGCTTAGGCGGGGGGCCGACCTACGAGCAGTACTTC. Translated, it gives CASSLGGGPTYEQYF.

The J gene is TRBJ2-2, the V gene TRBV5-1, with TRBD2 identical over 7 bases. V lost 0 bases to trimming and J lost 5 bases; unmatched junction nucleotides: 1. CDR3 size: 14 residues. Germline values: CDR1 SGHRS, CDR2 YFSETQ. The CDR3 protein is CASSLAGGTGELFF. The CDR3 DNA reads as TGCGCCAGCAGCTTGGCCGGGGGGACCGGGGAGCTGTTTTTT.

The rearrangement uses TRBV28 and TRBJ2-3; 8 positions agree with TRBD1. Germline V lookup: CDR1 MDHEN, CDR2 SYDVKM. V was clipped by 5 bases and J by 9 bases; unmatched bases: 4. The length of the CDR3 is 12 residues. CDR3 in DNA: TGTGCCAGCAGTGCCCCAGGGGGCACGCAGTATTTT. Its protein product is CASSAPGGTQYF.

This clone was counted between two and nine times. The chain uses TRBV4-1 and TRBJ2-7; no firm D call. Per germline, CDR1 MGHRA and CDR2 YSYEKL. Trimming pared 4 bases from V and 9 bases from J, leaving 25 bases between. This CDR3 contains 16 residues. CDR3 nucleotide sequence: TGCGCCAGCAGCCCTTCCCCCGGGCGGACCTACTGGGGGCAGTACTTC. Its protein is CASSPSPGRTYWGQYF.

This clone was counted only a few times. This chain joins TRBV9 and TRBJ2-2; 7 nucleotides match TRBD1. V lost 1 base and J lost 1; bases outside the gene matches: 4. The CDR3 extends over 16 amino acids. CDR1 and CDR2 (germline): SGDLS, YYNGEE. The CDR3 DNA is TGTGCCAGCAGCGTAAAAGACAGGGAGAACACCGGGGAGCTGTTTTTT. This gives the protein CASSVKDRENTGELFF.

The chain employs TRBV7-3 and TRBJ2-7, with 10 bases that match TRBD1. Germline lookup yields CDR1 SGHTA and CDR2 FQGTGA. This CDR3 is built from 15 residues. V shed 5 bases, J shed 6 bases, and the junction held 10 bases outside the gene matches. CDR3 sequence: CASSPTGTGASEQYF. As DNA, the CDR3 is TGTGCCAGCAGCCCCACCGGGACAGGGGCTAGCGAGCAGTACTTC.

This rearrangement joins TRBV5-1 to TRBJ2-3; TRBD2 matches 7 bases. The germline CDR1 and CDR2 sequences are SGHRS and YFSETQ. V shed 4 bases and J 0 bases; nucleotides not matched to a gene: 8. The CDR3 is 16 residues long. CDR3 protein: CASSPGRVWSTDTQYF. The CDR3 DNA reads TGCGCCAGCAGCCCGGGGAGGGTTTGGAGCACAGATACGCAGTATTTT.

The chain joins TRBV7-6 to TRBJ1-6, with no clear D. The CDR3 is made up of 19 amino acids. Germline CDR1 SGHVS, CDR2 FNYEAQ. V lost 0 bases and J 7 bases, leaving 22 bases between the germline ends. The CDR3 DNA sequence: TGTGCCAGCAGCTTAGCGCATGGTGTCAGCCGAGGCGGGAATTCACCCCTCCACTTT. It yields the protein CASSLAHGVSRGGNSPLHF.

This chain uses TRBV5-5 with TRBJ2-7; perhaps TRBD1 as D (5 bases). V dropped 4 bases and J dropped 0 bases, with 11 bases sitting between them. This CDR3 has 14 residues. Germline CDR1 is SGHKS and CDR2 is YYEKEE (reference sequence). The CDR3 loop is CASSPDSYSYEQYF. The DNA of the CDR3 is TGTGCCAGCAGCCCCGACAGCTACTCCTACGAGCAGTACTTC.

The V gene is TRBV10-2, the J gene TRBJ2-7; 12 bases are a match to TRBD2. CDR3 length: 16 amino acids. CDR1 is WSHSY, CDR2 SAAADI, per germline. The ends lost 8 bases at V and 3 bases at J; junction bases unmatched: 11. CDR3 in amino acids: CASVVTSGGEFYEQYF. The DNA of the CDR3 is TGCGCCAGCGTGGTGACTAGCGGGGGCGAGTTCTACGAGCAGTACTTC.

This clone has a single count. This chain uses TRBV11-2 with TRBJ2-4, with 7 bases matching TRBD1. The CDR3 has 15 residues. Germline V gene lookup returns CDR1 SGHAT and CDR2 FQNNGV. With V trimmed by 5 bases and J by 7 bases, 11 bases remained unmatched. The CDR3 is CASSPLSPGQNIQYF. The CDR3 region has the DNA TGTGCCAGCAGCCCCCTTTCCCCGGGACAGAACATTCAGTACTTC.